This note documents a single TCR beta chain sequence. Its antigen is unknown. The sample is drawn from a study of T cell responses to AZD1222 COVID-19 vaccine. Produced via immunoSEQ multiplex PCR; TCRdb's table is partial and in-frame only. The sample has some 75,000 clones, about 88% seen once. The study's findings and limits: The study found Spike-specific TCR breadth and depth rose after two AZD1222 doses. AZD1222 recipients seropositive at baseline numbered only five to seven. Females outnumbered males among donors, who were mostly white British; clonal diversity was possibly underestimated.

CDR1 is SGHVS, CDR2 FQNEAQ, per germline. The CDR3 is 16 amino acids. The junction had 7 bases not matched to a gene; V was cut back by 1 base and J by 4 bases. J is TRBJ1-5 and V is TRBV7-8; 7 bases align to TRBD1. This sample comprised peripheral blood, obtained on day 0 of AZD1222 vaccination. The sequence came from an adult in good health. Here the CDR3 reads CASSLVRLQGNQPQHF. The CDR3 nucleotides are TGTGCCAGCAGCTTAGTTCGGTTACAGGGGAATCAGCCCCAGCATTTT.